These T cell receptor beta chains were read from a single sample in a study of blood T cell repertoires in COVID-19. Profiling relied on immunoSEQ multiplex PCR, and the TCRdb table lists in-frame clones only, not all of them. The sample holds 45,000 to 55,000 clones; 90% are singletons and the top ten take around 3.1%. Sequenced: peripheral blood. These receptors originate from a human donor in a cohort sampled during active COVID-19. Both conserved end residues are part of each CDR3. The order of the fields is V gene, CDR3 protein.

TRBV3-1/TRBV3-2,CASSPTGGRETQYF
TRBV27,CASSPLNEQFF
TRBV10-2,CASASGTGGLNEQFF
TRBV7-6,CASSSGQGIQPQHF
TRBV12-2,CASRSQTSGSGANVLTF
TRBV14,CASSQEVGHLLPYGYTF
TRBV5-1,CASSLDPSGEQYF
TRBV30,CAWRGTGRTETQYF
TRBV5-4,CASSLDEGDYGYTF
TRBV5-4,CASSFLQYNSPLHF
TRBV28,CASTLDRVAVEQYF
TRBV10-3,CAISGGQGLNEQYF
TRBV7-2,CASKAAANTQYF
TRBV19,CASNPGLGSSYEQYF
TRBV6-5,CASPGASEETQYF
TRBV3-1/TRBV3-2,CASSPYRAQDTQYF
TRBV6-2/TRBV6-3,CASSYSSGTGATYSNQPQHF
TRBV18,CASSYLTGTVRLNEQFF
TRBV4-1,CASSQDNSGDQETQYF
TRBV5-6,CASSLGQRSGNTIYF
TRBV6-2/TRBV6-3,CASSYSEDLPTDTQYF
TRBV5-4,CASSRLGQGGNTIYF
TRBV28,CASSTTGRSSYEQYF
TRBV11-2,CASSDNRLAGVDNEQFF
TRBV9,CASSRQSNTGELFF
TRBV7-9,CASSTGLAGQETQYF
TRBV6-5,CASGGSSYEQYF
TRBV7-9,CASSLVGGAQDGYTF
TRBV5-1,CASSLGTVQETQYF
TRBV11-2,CASSLWARDNGYTF
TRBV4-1,CASSQVNSEQYF
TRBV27,CASSPGQGLTGELFF
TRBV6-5,CASSSRDTLQGGMFF
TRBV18,CASVGTEQETQYF
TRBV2,CASSERTGGLTGELFF
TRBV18,CASSPDSNYGYTF
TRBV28,CASSFRGLSTDTQYF
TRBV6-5,CASRTGTGVKYTQYF
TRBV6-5,CASSPVGTSPYEQYF
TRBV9,CASSPTPIELSGNTIYF
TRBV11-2,CASSPPMNTEAFF
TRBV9,CASSADEGASEQYF
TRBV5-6,CASSLARQGFNNEQFF
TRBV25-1,CASSAPGLGAGAKTQYF
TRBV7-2,CASSSFLGGEKLFF
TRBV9,CASSVGSTSTDTQYF
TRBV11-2,CASSLDWGTGNTEAFF
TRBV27,CASSLVGATNEKLFF
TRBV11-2,CASRTSRSSYNEQFF
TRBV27,CASSQQGRNTEAFF
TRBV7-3,CASRRRDANTGELFF
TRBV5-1,CASRASGALNEQFF
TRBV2,CASSESSYSNQPQHF
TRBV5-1,CASSEQGAEAFF